This T cell receptor beta chain emerged from a study of technical replicates of blood from a few donors. The CDR3 is made up of 17 amino acids. Looked up from germline, CDR1 is SGDLS and CDR2 is YYNGEE. With V trimmed by 4 bases and J by 1 base, 10 bases remained unmatched. The table came from immunoSEQ multiplex PCR; TCRdb's copy has only in-frame clones and leaves some out. Altogether around 80,000 clones are present, about 96% being singletons, with the ten largest covering under 0.4%. The receptor's source is a human donor in good health. This chain links TRBV9 with TRBJ2-5; 10 positions agree with TRBD1. The sequenced material came from T cells isolated from PBMCs. The CDR3 nucleotides are TGTGCCAGCAGCAAACGACAGGGGGCTCAGGCCCAAGAGACCCAGTACTTC. Translated: CASSKRQGAQAQETQYF. Based on the CDR3 plus reference TRBV9 and TRBJ2-5, the full variable domain is DSGVTQTPKHLITATGQRVTLRCSPRSGDLSVYWYQQSLDQGLQFLIQYYNGEERAKGNILERFSAQQFPDLHSELNLSSLELGDSALYFCASSKRQGAQAQETQYFGPGTRLLVL.